The sequence of this TCR beta chain was determined in a study of cytomegalovirus exposure and HLA in healthy donors. This clone was counted a few times. This CDR3 is built from 13 residues. Germline lookup yields CDR1 SNHLY and CDR2 FYNNEI. With 6 bases clipped from V and 5 bases from J, the junction kept 3 bases outside the gene matches. PCR amplification relied on 60 Vbeta primers (plus 13 Jbeta primers). The protocol was immunoSEQ multiplex PCR, while the TCRdb copy is restricted to in-frame clones and leaves out a portion. This table holds around 150,000 clones, 70% to 90% found once. The source of this sequence is a man aged 18-30 years in good health and CMV-seropositive. The chain carries TRBV2 and TRBJ2-4, with 8 bases lining up with TRBD1. Sequenced material: PBMCs. The CDR3 DNA sequence: TGTGCCAGCAGAGAGGACAGGGAAAACATTCAGTACTTC. Translation: CASREDRENIQYF.